This T cell receptor (beta chain) was captured by sequencing in a study of read filtering for tumor transcriptome and immune sequencing. About the research overall: IR-seq gave about 3.5 to 10.27 million TCR reads per sample; RNA-seq gave 85 to 1273. Study-level results: Sorted CD138-negative bone marrow cells were not purified T cells. Compared with RNA-seq, IR-seq gave much higher clonotype depth and reliability. Single-read clonotypes: 80% to 90% of IR-seq clonotypes (roughly 3.2% of reads), roughly 70% of RNA-seq clonotypes (approximately 45% of reads).

This clonotype was found many times. What it binds is not known. This library used approximately 370 ng RNA and molecular barcoded adaptors spanning alpha/delta and beta/gamma chains. TCRdb re-called the reads with MiXCR, one entry per CDR3 protein. Of some 120,000 distinct CDR3 sequences listed, 13% are singletons. CDR1 is SGHTA, CDR2 FQGNSA, per germline. V was cut by 0 bases and J by 9 bases, with 12 bases left in between. CDR3 size: 14 residues. Sample: a population of CD138-negative cells sorted from bone marrow. The chain joins TRBV7-2 to TRBJ2-1; D may correspond to TRBD1 or TRBD2 (5 bases each). The sequence was obtained from a donor aged 40 or older with multiple myeloma. Here the CDR3 DNA reads TGTGCCAGCAGCTTAGCTGGGGGAGTCGGTGAGCAGTTCTTC. Its protein product is CASSLAGGVGEQFF.